The sequence of this T cell receptor (beta chain) was determined in a study of T-cell reconstitution after alpha-beta-depleted transplantation in children. Trimming shortened V by 0 bases and J by 3 bases, and 9 bases separated the two germline ends. The CDR3 runs 14 residues. Germline V CDR1 and CDR2: LGHNA, YSLEER. Study results and limitations: There were reportedly several hundred expanded graft clones from which alpha-beta T cells came about two months after transplant.

Unique molecular identifiers were incorporated into the prepared TCRbeta library. TCRdb reanalysed the PCR reads using MiXCR and keeps one entry per CDR3 protein. In the table there are about 500,000 distinct CDR3 sequences, about an eighth of which are singletons. This clonotype appeared a few times. Antigen: not known. The chain links TRBV4-3 to TRBJ2-7; D gene uncertain. The source is a female patient aged 2-10 years who had a stem cell transplant for aplastic anemia, so the T cells may come from the graft donor. Sequencing was performed on PBMCs, mostly from graft donor cells, taken 180 days after TCRalphabeta/CD19-depleted stem cell transplant. The CDR3 DNA is TGCGCCAGCAGCCAAGAGCTCTTCGGCTACGAGCAGTACTTC. It codes for CASSQELFGYEQYF.